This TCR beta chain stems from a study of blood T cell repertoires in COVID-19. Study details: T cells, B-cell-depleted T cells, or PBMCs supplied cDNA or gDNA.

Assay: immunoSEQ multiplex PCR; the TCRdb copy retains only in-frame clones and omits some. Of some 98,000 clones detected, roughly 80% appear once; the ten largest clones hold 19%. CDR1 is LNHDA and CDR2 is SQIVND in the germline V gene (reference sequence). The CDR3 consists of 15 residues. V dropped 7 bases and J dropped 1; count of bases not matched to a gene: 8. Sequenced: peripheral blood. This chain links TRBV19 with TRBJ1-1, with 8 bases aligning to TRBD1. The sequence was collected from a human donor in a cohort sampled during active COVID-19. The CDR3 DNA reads TGTGCCAGTACCCTGAACAGGGGGGGGAACACTGAAGCTTTCTTT. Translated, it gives CASTLNRGGNTEAFF.